This T cell receptor beta chain comes out of a study of T cells after yellow fever vaccination. Study as a whole: Preparation used SMART-Seq v4 Ultra Low Input for the low-cell-number fractions.

In its sample, this clonotype was seen a few times. What it binds is unknown. This CDR3 has 18 amino acids. The germline V and J ends were trimmed by 0 bases and 7 bases, with 22 bases remaining between them. Germline CDR1 is MGHRA and CDR2 is YSYEKL. 5'RACE template switching produced TCR cDNA carrying a universal primer site and UMIs. TCRdb passed the 5' RACE reads through MiXCR, listing each CDR3 protein once. The sample lists roughly 160,000 distinct CDR3 sequences, 9.3% seen once, with 35% to 40% in the top ten. General study findings and limits: Post-booster samples contained most primary-vaccination clones (more than 95% CD4, about 90% CD8). The appearance of a small share of clonotypes in both CD4 and CD8 compartments was observed.

Sequencing was performed on CD8+ T cells sorted from PBMCs, taken 45 days after the yellow fever booster vaccination. This chain uses TRBV4-1 with TRBJ2-1, with D perhaps TRBD1 (6 bases). The clonotype originates from a man aged 18 to 29 who received the YFV17D yellow fever vaccine. The CDR3 DNA reads as TGCGCCAGCAGCCAAGAGCACCAGGGGCTACGAAATGCGAATGAGCAGTTCTTC. It encodes CASSQEHQGLRNANEQFF.